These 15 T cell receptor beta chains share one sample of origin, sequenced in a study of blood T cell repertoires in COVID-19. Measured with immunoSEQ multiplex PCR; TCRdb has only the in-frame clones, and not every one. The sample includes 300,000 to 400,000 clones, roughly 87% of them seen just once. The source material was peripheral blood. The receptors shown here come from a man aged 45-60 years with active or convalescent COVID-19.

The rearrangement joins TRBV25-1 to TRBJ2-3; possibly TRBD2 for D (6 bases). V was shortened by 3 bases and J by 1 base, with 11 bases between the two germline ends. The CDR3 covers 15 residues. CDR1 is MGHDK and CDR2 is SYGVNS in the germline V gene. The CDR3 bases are TGTGCCAGCAGTGAGTTCGGGGGAGGCACAGATACGCAGTATTTT. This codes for CASSEFGGGTDTQYF.

In DNA, the CDR3 is TGTGCCAGCAGCCCCCGGACTAGCGGGGGTGTATTGGGAGAGACCCAGTACTTC. Translated: CASSPRTSGGVLGETQYF. This chain uses TRBV3-1 (or the pseudogene TRBV3-2) with TRBJ2-5; 13 nucleotides line up with TRBD2. The CDR3 totals 18 residues. The V gene's germline CDR1 is LGHDT and CDR2 YNNKEL (reference sequence). V lost 4 bases and J lost 4; bases outside the gene matches: 12.

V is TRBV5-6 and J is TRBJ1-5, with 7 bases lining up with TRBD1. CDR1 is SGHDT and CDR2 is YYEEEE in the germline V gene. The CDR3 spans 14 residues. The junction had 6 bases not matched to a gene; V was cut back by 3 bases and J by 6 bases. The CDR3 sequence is CASSSTGFSQPQHF. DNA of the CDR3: TGTGCCAGCAGCTCGACAGGGTTTAGTCAGCCCCAGCATTTT.

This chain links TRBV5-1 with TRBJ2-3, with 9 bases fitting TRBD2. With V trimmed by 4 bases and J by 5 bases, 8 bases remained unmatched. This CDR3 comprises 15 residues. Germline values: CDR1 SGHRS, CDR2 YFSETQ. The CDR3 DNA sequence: TGCGCCAGCAGCGGACTAGCGTCTCGGGGAGATACGCAGTATTTT. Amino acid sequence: CASSGLASRGDTQYF.

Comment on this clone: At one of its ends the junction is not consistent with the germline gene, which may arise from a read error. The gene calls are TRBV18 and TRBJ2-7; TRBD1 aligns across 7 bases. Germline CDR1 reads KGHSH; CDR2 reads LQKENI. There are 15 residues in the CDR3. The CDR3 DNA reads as TGTGCCAGCTCCCCACGGGACAGCAGTACCTACGAGCAGTACTTC. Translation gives CASSPRDSSTYEQYF.

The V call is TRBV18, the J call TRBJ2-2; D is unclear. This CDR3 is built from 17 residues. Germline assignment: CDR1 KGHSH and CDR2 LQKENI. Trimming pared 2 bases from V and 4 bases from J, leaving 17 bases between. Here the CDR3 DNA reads TGTGCCAGCTCACCAATTCGGCCAGGTCGGTCCACCGGGGAGCTGTTTTTT. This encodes CASSPIRPGRSTGELFF.

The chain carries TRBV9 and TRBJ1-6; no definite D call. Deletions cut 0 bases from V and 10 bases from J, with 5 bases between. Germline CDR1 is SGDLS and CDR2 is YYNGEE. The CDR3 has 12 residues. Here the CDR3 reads CASSVGASPLHF. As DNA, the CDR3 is TGTGCCAGCAGCGTAGGGGCCTCACCCCTCCACTTT.

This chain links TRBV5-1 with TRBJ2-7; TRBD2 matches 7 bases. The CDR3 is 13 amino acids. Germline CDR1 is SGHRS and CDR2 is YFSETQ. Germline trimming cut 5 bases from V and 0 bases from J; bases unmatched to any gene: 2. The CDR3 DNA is TGCGCCAGCAGTGGCGGGAGCTCCTACGAGCAGTACTTC. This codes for CASSGGSSYEQYF.

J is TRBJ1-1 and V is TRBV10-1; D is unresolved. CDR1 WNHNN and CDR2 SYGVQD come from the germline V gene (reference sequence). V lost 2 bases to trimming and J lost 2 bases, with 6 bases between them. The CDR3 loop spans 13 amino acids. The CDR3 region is CASSEDINTEAFF. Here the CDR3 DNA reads TGCGCCAGCAGTGAGGACATAAACACTGAAGCTTTCTTT.

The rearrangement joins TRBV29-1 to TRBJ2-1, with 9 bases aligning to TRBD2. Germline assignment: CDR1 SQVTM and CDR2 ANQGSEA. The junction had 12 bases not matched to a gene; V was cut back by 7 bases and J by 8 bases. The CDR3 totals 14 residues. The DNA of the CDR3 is TGCAGCGCCGAGGGCGGGGGGGCCGTGCATGAGCAGTTCTTC. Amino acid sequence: CSAEGGGAVHEQFF.

The CDR3 here is CAWGSPGPLNEKLFF. The CDR3 region has the DNA TGTGCCTGGGGAAGCCCGGGTCCTTTAAATGAAAAACTGTTTTTT. The V gene is TRBV30, the J gene TRBJ1-4, with no clear D. V gave up 5 bases and J gave up 5 bases, with 18 bases separating them. This CDR3 has 15 amino acids. Germline CDR1 and CDR2: GTSNPN and SVGIG (reference sequence).

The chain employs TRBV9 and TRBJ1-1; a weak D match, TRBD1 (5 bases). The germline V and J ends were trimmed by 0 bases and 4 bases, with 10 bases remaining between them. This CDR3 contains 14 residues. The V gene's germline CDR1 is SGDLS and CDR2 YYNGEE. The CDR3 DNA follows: TGTGCCAGCAGCGTAGCGGGGGGTACCACTGAAGCTTTCTTT. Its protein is CASSVAGGTTEAFF.

The CDR3 nucleotides are TGTGCCAGTGAGGGGACAGGGAATCAGCCCCAGCATTTT. It translates to CASEGTGNQPQHF. J is TRBJ1-5 and V is TRBV6-5; 9 nucleotides agree with TRBD1. The CDR3 loop spans 13 amino acids. CDR1 and CDR2 (germline): MNHEY, SVGAGI. J gave up 4 bases and V 9 bases, and 4 bases lay outside the gene matches.

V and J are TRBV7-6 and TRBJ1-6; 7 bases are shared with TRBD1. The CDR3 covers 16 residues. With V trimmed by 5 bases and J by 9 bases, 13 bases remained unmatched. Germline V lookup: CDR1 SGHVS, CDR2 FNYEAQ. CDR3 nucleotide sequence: TGTGCCAGCAGCGCGGGGACAGTCCAGTGGGCTTCACCCCTCCACTTT. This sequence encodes CASSAGTVQWASPLHF.

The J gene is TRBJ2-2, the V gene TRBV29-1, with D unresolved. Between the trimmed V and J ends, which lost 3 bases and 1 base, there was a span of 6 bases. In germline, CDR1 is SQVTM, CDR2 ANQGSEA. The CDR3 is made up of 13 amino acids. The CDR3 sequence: CSVDPGNTGELFF. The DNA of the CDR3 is TGCAGCGTTGACCCCGGGAACACCGGGGAGCTGTTTTTT.